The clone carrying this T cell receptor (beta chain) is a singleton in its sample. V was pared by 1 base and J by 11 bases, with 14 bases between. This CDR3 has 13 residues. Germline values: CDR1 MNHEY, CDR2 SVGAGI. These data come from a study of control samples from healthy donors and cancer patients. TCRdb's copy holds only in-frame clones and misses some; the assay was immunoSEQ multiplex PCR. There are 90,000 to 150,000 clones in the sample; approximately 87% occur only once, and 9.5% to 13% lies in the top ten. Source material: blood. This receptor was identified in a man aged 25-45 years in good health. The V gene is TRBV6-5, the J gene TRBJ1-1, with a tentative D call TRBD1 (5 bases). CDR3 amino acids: CASSYFGTLKAFF. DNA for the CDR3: TGTGCCAGCAGTTACTTCGGGACCTTAAAGGCTTTCTTT.